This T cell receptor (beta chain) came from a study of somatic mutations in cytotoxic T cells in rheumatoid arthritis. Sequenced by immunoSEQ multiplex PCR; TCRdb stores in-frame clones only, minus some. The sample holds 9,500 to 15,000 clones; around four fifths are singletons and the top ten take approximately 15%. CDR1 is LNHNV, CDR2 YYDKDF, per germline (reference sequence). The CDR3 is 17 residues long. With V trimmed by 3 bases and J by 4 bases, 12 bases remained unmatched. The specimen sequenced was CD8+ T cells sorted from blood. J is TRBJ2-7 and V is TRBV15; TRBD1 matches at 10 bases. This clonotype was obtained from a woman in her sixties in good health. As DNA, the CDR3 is TGTGCCACCAGCAGCCTATTGACAGGGGGCGCTGGGTACGAGCAGTACGTC. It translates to CATSSLLTGGAGYEQYV.